This T cell receptor beta chain emerged from a study of cytomegalovirus exposure and HLA in healthy donors. Study results and limitations: A later analysis revealed that TCR association rates differed between HLA loci, peaking at DRB1 and bottoming out at HLA-C.

The CDR3 sequence is 22 residues long. PCR was performed using 60 Vbeta and 13 Jbeta primers. Clones were read by immunoSEQ multiplex PCR, and TCRdb kept only the in-frame ones, dropping some. The sample contains about 170,000 clones, less than 85% of which appear only once. About this clone: No antigen is known for it.

The TCR originated in a boy aged 2 to 10 in good health and CMV-seronegative. Sequencing used PBMCs. This chain connects TRBV21-1 to TRBJ2-4; TRBD2 is the table's D call and was not checked against the DNA. TRBV21-1 represents a pseudogene. The CDR3 protein is CASSKDSGAGTKFCWAKNIQYF. CDR3 in DNA: TGTGCCAGCAGCAAAGATTCTGGGGCCGGGACTAAATTTTGTTGGGCCAAAAACATTCAGTACTTC.